The clone carrying this T cell receptor beta chain was recorded once. Its target is not known. With 4 bases removed from V and 0 bases from J, the gap between germline ends came to 13 bases. This CDR3 has 15 residues. Germline V gene data show CDR1 as MNHEY and CDR2 as SMNVEV (reference sequence). Clones were sequenced by immunoSEQ multiplex PCR, and TCRdb holds only the in-frame ones, with some missing. The sample has 100,000 to 150,000 clones; just under 80% are singletons. This sample is part of a study of a mutant IDH1 vaccine in newly diagnosed glioma. Study context: Patients had eight vaccinations, in weeks 1, 3, 5, 7, 11, 15, 19 and 23. Patients received vaccination from 4-6 weeks after radiotherapy alone, or with temozolomide cycles.

Documented time point: week 11, during vaccination. One vaccine dose held 300 ug of mutant IDH1 20-mer peptide and came with topical imiquimod. The V gene is TRBV27, the J gene TRBJ2-7, with D possibly matching TRBD1 (5 bases). The sequences come from PBMCs, collected from a glioma patient whose treatment included an IDH1 peptide vaccine. This TCR came from a man in his forties with glioma. CDR3 loop: CASSSQGGVSYEQYF. DNA for the CDR3: TGTGCCAGCAGTTCTCAGGGCGGAGTCTCCTACGAGCAGTACTTC.